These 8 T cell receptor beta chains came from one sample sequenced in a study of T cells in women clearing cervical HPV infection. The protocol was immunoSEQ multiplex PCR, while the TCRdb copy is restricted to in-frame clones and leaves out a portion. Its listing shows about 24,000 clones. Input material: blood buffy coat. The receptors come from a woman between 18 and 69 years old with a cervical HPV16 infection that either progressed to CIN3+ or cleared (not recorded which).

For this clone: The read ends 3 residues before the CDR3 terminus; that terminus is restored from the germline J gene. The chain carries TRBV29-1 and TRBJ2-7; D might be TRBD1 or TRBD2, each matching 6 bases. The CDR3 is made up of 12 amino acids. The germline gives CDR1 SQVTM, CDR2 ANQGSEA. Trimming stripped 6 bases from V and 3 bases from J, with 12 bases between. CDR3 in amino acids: CSVGGQFYEQYF. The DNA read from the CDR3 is TGCAGCGTGGGAGGACAGTTCTACGAG.

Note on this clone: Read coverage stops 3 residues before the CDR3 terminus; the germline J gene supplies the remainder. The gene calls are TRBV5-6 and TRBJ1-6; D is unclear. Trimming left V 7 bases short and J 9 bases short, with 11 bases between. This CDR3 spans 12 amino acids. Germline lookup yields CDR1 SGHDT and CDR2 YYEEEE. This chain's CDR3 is CASLAVSSPLHF. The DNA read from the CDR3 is TGTGCCAGCCTCGCGGTATCTTCACCC.

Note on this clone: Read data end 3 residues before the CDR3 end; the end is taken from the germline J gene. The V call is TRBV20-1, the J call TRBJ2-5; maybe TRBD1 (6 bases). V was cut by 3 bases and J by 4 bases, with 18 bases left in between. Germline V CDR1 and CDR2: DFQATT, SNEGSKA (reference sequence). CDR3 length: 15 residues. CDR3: CSASPSGQGIETQYF. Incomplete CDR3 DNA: TGCAGTGCTAGCCCCAGTGGCCAGGGGATAGAGACC.

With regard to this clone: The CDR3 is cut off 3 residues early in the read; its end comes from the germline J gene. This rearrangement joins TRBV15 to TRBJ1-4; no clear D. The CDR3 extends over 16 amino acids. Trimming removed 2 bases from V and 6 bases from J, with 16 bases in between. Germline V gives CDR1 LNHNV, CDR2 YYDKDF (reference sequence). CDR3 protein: CATSRNQEVGHEKLFF. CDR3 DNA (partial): TGTGCCACCAGCAGAAATCAGGAAGTAGGGCATGAAAAA. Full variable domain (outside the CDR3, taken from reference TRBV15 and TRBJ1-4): DAMVIQNPRYQVTQFGKPVTLSCSQTLNHNVMYWYQQKSSQAPKLLFHYYDKDFNNEADTPDNFQSRRPNTSFCFLDIRSPGLGDTAMYLCATSRNQEVGHEKLFFGSGTQLSVL.

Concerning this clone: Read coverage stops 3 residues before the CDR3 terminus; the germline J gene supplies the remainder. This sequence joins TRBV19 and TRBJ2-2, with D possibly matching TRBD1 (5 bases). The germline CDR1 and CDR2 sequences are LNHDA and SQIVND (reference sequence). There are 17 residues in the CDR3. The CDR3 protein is CASSIDLGSSGANVLFF. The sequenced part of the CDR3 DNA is TGTGCCAGTAGTATAGATCTTGGCAGCTCTGGGGCCAACGTG.

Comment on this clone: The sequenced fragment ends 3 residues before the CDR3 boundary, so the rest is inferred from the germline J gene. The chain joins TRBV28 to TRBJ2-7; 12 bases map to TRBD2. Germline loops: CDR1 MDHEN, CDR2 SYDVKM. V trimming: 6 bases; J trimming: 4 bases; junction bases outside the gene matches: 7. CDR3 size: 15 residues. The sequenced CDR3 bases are TGTGCCAGCAGCCTATGGACTAGCGGGACATACGAG. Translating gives CASSLWTSGTYE. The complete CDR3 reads CASSLWTSGTYEQYF.

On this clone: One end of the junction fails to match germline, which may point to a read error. CDR3 sequence reads: CASSLMVLAGGRVGKLFF. The sequenced part of the CDR3 DNA is TGTGCCAGCAGCTTAATGGTTCTAGCGGGAGGGCGTGTCGGGAAG. This sequence joins TRBV7-3 and TRBJ2-2; TRBD2 matches at 12 bases. The CDR3 end falls 3 residues outside the read, so it is completed with the germline J gene. The CDR3 is 18 residues long. The germline V gene has CDR1 SGHTA and CDR2 FQGTGA.

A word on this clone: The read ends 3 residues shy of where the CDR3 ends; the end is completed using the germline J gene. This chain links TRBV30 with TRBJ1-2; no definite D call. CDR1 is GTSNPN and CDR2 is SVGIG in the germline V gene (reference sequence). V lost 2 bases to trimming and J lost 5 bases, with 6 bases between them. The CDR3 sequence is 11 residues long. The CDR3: CAWSPLYGYTF. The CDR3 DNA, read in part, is TGTGCCTGGAGTCCCCTTTATGGC.